This T cell receptor (beta chain) was sequenced in a study of T cells in Graves' hyperthyroidism and ophthalmopathy. The study, taken as a whole, reports: It was a median approximately 6 months before onset that the model predicted ophthalmopathy. Blood also contained most expanded thyroid clonotypes above 0.001.

Exclusion of patients followed from uncontrolled infection, other autoimmune disease, pregnancy or lactation. Germline V gives CDR1 MGHRA, CDR2 YSYEKL. This CDR3 region has 13 residues. Trimming stripped 4 bases from V and 3 bases from J, with 10 bases between. This clonotype appeared a single time. Its antigen is currently unknown. Using RNA transcripts as the source, TCR beta CDR3 regions were amplified. The HTBI set primed first-round TCR CDR3 RT-PCR. MiXCR was run by TCRdb on the multiplex PCR reads, yielding one entry per CDR3 protein. The sample contains about 290,000 distinct CDR3 sequences, around a fifth of which appear only once.

The source of this sequence is a man over 45 with Graves' ophthalmopathy. This chain links TRBV4-1 with TRBJ2-7, with TRBD1 as a possible D gene (6 bases). Material for sequencing was blood. The CDR3 here is CASSPGHNYEQYF. CDR3 coding DNA: TGCGCCAGCAGCCCGGGACATAACTACGAGCAGTACTTC.